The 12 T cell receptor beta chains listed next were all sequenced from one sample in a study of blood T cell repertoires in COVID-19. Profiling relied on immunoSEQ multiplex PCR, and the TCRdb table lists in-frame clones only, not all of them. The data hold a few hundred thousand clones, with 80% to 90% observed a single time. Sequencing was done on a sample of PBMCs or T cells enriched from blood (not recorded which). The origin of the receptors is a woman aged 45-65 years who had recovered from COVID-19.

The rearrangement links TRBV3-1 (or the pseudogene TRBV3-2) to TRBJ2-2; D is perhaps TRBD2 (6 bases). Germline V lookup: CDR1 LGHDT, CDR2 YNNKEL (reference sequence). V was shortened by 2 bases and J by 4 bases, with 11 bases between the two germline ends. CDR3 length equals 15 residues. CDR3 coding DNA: TGTGCCAGCAGCCAAACGGGAGCGGTCACCGGGGAGCTGTTTTTT. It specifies CASSQTGAVTGELFF.

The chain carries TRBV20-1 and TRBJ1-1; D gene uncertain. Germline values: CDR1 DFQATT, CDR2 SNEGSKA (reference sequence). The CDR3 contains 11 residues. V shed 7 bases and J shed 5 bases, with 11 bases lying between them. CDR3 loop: CSGGTGTEAFF. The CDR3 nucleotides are TGCAGTGGCGGAACGGGGACTGAAGCTTTCTTT.

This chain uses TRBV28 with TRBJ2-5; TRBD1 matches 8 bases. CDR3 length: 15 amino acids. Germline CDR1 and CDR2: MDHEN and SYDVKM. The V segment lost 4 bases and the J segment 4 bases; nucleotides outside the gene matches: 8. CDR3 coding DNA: TGTGCCAGCAGTTCCGCCGGACAGGGAGGAGAGACCCAGTACTTC. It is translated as CASSSAGQGGETQYF.

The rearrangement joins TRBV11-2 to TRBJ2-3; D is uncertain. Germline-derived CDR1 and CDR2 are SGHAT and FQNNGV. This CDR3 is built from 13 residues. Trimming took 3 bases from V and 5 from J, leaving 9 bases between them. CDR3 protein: CASSFTPVDTQYF. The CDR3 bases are TGTGCCAGCAGCTTTACCCCGGTAGATACGCAGTATTTT. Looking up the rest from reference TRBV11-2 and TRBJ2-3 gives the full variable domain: EAGVAQSPRYKIIEKRQSVAFWCNPISGHATLYWYQQILGQGPKLLIQFQNNGVVDDSQLPKDRFSAERLKGVDSTLKIQPAKLEDSAVYLCASSFTPVDTQYFGPGTRLTVL.

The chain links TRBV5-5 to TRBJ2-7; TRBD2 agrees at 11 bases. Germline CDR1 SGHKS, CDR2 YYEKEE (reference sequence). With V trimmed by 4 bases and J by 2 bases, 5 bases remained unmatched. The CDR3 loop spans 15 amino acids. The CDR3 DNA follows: TGTGCCAGCAGCCCGGGGACTAGCGGCACCTACGAGCAGTACTTC. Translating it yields CASSPGTSGTYEQYF.

DNA for the CDR3: TGTGCCAGCAGATCGGGGGGTGACGCCGGGGAGCTGTTTTTT. Its translation is CASRSGGDAGELFF. The genes are TRBV6-1 and TRBJ2-2, with 7 bases fitting TRBD2. CDR3 length equals 14 residues. With 6 bases clipped from V and 6 bases from J, the junction kept 7 bases outside the gene matches. Germline CDR1 and CDR2: MNHNS and SASEGT.

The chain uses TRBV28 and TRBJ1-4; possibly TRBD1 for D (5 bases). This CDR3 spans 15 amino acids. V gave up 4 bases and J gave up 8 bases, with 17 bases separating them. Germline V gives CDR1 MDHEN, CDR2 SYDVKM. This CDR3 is CASSSPGRGNEKLFF. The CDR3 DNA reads TGTGCCAGCAGTTCCCCCGGGAGGGGCAACGAAAAACTGTTTTTT.

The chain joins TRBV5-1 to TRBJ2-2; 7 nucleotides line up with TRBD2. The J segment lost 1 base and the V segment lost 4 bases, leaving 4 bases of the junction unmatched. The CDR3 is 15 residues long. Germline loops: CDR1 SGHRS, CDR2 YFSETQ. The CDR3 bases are TGCGCCAGCAGCAGGACTAGGGGGAACACCGGGGAGCTGTTTTTT. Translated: CASSRTRGNTGELFF.

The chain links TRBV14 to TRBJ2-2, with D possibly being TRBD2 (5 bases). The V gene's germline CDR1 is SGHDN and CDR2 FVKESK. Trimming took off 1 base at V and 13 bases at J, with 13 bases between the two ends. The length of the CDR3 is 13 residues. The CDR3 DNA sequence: TGTGCCAGCAGCCAAGCCGAGGGAATAGGGCTGTTTTTT. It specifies CASSQAEGIGLFF.

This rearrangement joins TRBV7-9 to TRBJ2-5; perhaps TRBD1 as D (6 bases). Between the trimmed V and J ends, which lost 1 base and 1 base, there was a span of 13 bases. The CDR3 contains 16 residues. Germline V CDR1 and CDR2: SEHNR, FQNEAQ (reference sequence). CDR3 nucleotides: TGTGCCAGCAGCTTAGGATTGTCGGACAGCCAAGAGACCCAGTACTTC. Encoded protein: CASSLGLSDSQETQYF.

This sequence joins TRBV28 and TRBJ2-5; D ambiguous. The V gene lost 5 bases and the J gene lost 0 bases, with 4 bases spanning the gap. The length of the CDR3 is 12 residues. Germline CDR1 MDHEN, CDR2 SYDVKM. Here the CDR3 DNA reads TGTGCCAGCAGTCCATACCAAGAGACCCAGTACTTC. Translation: CASSPYQETQYF.

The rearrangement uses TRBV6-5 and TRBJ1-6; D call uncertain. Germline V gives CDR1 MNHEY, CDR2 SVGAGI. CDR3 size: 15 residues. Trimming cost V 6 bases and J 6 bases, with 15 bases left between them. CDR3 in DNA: TGTGCCAGCAGACCATCTGAGATCTCTAATTCACCCCTCCACTTT. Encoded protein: CASRPSEISNSPLHF.